A selection of T cell receptor beta chains follows, all from one sample in a study of blood T cell repertoires in COVID-19. Produced via immunoSEQ multiplex PCR; TCRdb's table is partial and in-frame only. Of fewer than 120,000 clones in the sample, 76% are singletons; the top ten hold 3% to 4.5%. The sequenced material came from peripheral blood. The receptors were gathered from a woman aged 80 or over with acute or convalescent COVID-19. Each CDR3 is given with its conserved first and last residue. Each record gives: CDR3 length, V gene, D gene, J gene, clone size, CDR3 protein, CDR3 DNA. A D gene is named only where the DNA matches it firmly. Clone size is not always given. Where it is, it says once, few, many or a class for expanded clones.

>15|TRBV2|TRBD1|TRBJ2-7|-
CASKRDRGQSDEQYF
TGTGCCAGCAAGAGAGACAGGGGGCAAAGCGACGAGCAGTACTTC
>13|TRBV12-3/TRBV12-4|-|TRBJ1-2|-
CASSSTGNYGYTF
TGTGCCAGCAGCTCAACAGGGAACTATGGCTACACCTTC
>15|TRBV10-3|-|TRBJ2-3|-
CAISEGGGVTDTQYF
TGTGCCATCAGTGAGGGCGGGGGCGTCACAGATACGCAGTATTTT
>14|TRBV5-5|TRBD1|TRBJ1-1|-
CASSQQGANTEAFF
TGTGCCAGCAGCCAACAGGGGGCGAACACTGAAGCTTTCTTT
>13|TRBV7-6|TRBD1|TRBJ1-6|few
CASSLGQGTPLHF
TGTGCCAGCAGTTTAGGACAGGGGACACCCCTCCACTTT
>15|TRBV2|-|TRBJ1-2|-
CASSPDMGRYYGYTF
TGTGCCAGCAGCCCCGACATGGGGCGTTACTATGGCTACACCTTC
>15|TRBV3-1/TRBV3-2|TRBD2|TRBJ2-3|-
CASLKTSGSPDTQYF
TGTGCCAGCCTCAAGACTAGCGGGAGCCCAGATACGCAGTATTTT
>14|TRBV5-6|-|TRBJ2-2|-
CASSLTGNTGELFF
TGTGCCAGCAGCTTGACCGGGAACACCGGGGAGCTGTTTTTT
>16|TRBV19|TRBD1|TRBJ2-5|-
CASSIGTGGRRETQYF
TGTGCCAGTAGTATAGGGACAGGGGGCCGTCGGGAGACCCAGTACTTC
>19|TRBV11-2|TRBD2|TRBJ2-1|-
CASSLVRPTPSGGYNEQFF
TGTGCCAGCAGCTTAGTTCGTCCGACACCTAGCGGGGGGTACAATGAGCAGTTCTTC
>13|TRBV29-1|TRBD1|TRBJ1-2|-
CSVRDRGLRGYTF
TGCAGCGTAAGGGACAGGGGGCTTCGTGGCTACACCTTC
>12|TRBV3-1/TRBV3-2|-|TRBJ2-7|few
CASSQDQYEQYF
TGTGCCAGCAGCCAAGATCAGTACGAGCAGTACTTC
>16|TRBV18|TRBD1|TRBJ1-1|-
CASSPGQGGGNTEAFF
TGTGCCAGCTCACCAGGACAGGGAGGGGGGAACACTGAAGCTTTCTTT
>14|TRBV5-6|-|TRBJ2-5|-
CASSLGTVEETQYF
TGTGCCAGCAGCTTGGGGACAGTTGAAGAGACCCAGTACTTC
>15|TRBV6-5|TRBD1|TRBJ1-5|-
CASSPDRANNQPQHF
TGTGCCAGCAGCCCGGACAGGGCGAACAATCAGCCCCAGCATTTT
>19|TRBV7-3|-|TRBJ2-2|few
CASSSTGGLTSFNTGELFF
TGTGCCAGCAGCTCGACTGGAGGACTGACGTCATTCAACACCGGGGAGCTGTTTTTT
>17|TRBV7-9|TRBD1|TRBJ2-5|-
CASSLALHRGRQETQYF
TGTGCCAGCAGCTTAGCGCTACACAGGGGGCGGCAAGAGACCCAGTACTTC
>14|TRBV28|-|TRBJ1-5|-
CASSLSGSEKPQHF
TGTGCCAGCAGTCTCAGCGGTAGCGAGAAGCCCCAGCATTTT
>15|TRBV18|-|TRBJ1-4|-
CASSLGADSYEKLFF
TGTGCCAGCTCACTGGGGGCTGATTCCTATGAAAAACTGTTTTTT
>15|TRBV19|TRBD1|TRBJ1-1|-
CASSTGTGPNTEAFF
TGTGCCAGTAGTACCGGGACAGGCCCGAACACTGAAGCTTTCTTT
>15|TRBV5-1|TRBD1|TRBJ1-3|-
CASSLDGTAGNTIYF
TGCGCCAGCAGCTTGGACGGGACAGCTGGAAACACCATATATTTT
>16|TRBV4-1|TRBD1|TRBJ1-6|-
CASSQERGQRNSPLHF
TGCGCCAGCAGCCAAGAACGGGGACAGCGGAATTCACCCCTCCACTTT
>15|TRBV19|-|TRBJ1-2|-
CASSLPGQFNYGYTF
TGTGCCAGTAGTCTTCCCGGACAGTTCAACTATGGCTACACCTTC
>15|TRBV7-2|TRBD1|TRBJ1-2|-
CASSFSLGDSYGYTF
TGTGCCAGCAGCTTTTCCCTGGGGGACAGCTATGGCTACACCTTC
>18|TRBV4-1|TRBD2|TRBJ2-5|-
CASSQGRTGGGAEETQYF
TGCGCCAGCAGCCAAGGGAGGACTGGCGGGGGAGCGGAAGAGACCCAGTACTTC
>13|TRBV5-1|TRBD2|TRBJ2-7|few
CASAREGTYEQYF
TGCGCCAGCGCCAGGGAGGGGACGTACGAGCAGTACTTC
>14|TRBV9|TRBD1|TRBJ2-7|-
CASSAGTGGYEQYF
TGTGCCAGCAGCGCCGGGACAGGGGGCTACGAGCAGTACTTC
>14|TRBV5-1|TRBD1|TRBJ1-4|-
CASGYNRGNEKLFF
TGCGCCAGCGGTTATAACAGGGGAAATGAAAAACTGTTTTTT
>13|TRBV29-1|-|TRBJ1-2|-
CSVQWQGLYGYTF
TGCAGCGTTCAGTGGCAGGGGCTCTATGGCTACACCTTC
>17|TRBV30|-|TRBJ2-2|-
CAWRARGALRVTGELFF
TGTGCCTGGAGGGCCCGTGGGGCTCTTCGAGTCACCGGGGAGCTGTTTTTT